This record looks at one T cell receptor beta chain sequence and its context. Only in-frame clones appear in the TCRdb table, and some are missing; sequencing was by immunoSEQ multiplex PCR. This sample has 70,000 or so clones; approximately 85% occur once, and the top ten carry roughly 21%. This sample is drawn from a study of T cell responses to AZD1222 COVID-19 vaccine. The origin of this receptor is an adult in good health. This specimen consisted of peripheral blood, obtained on day 0 of MenACWY control vaccination.

The CDR3 spells CASSQGGRNQPQHF. As DNA, the CDR3 is TGTGCCAGCAGCCAAGGGGGCCGCAATCAGCCCCAGCATTTT. This chain connects TRBV7-2 to TRBJ1-5, with 7 bases fitting TRBD1. V lost 5 bases, J lost 2 bases, and 3 bases stayed unmatched. Germline V lookup: CDR1 SGHTA, CDR2 FQGNSA. This CDR3 is 14 amino acids long. The full variable domain, completed using reference TRBV7-2 and TRBJ1-5, is GAGVSQSPSNKVTEKGKDVELRCDPISGHTALYWYRQSLGQGLEFLIYFQGNSAPDKSGLPSDRFSAERTGGSVSTLTIQRTQQEDSAVYLCASSQGGRNQPQHFGDGTRLSIL.